This entry describes one T cell receptor (beta chain). The antigen is unknown. The data were obtained in a study of CD8+ T cells in alopecia areata. Study as a whole: The drug, tofacitinib, lasted 6 to 18 months, followed by 6 months off drug.

RNA was extracted and reverse transcribed into cDNA as the sequencing template. Assay used: immunoSEQ multiplex PCR; TCRdb lists only in-frame clones, some missing. The table shows 150,000 to 200,000 clones, with 50% to 75% occurring only once. Study conclusions and caveats: Scalp clonality, together with expanded CD8+ clones among the top 100, fell significantly with tofacitinib. Normal scalp had lower clonality than lesional scalp, with alopecia totalis/universalis lesions showing this most strongly. Many of the expanded lesional clones endured in scalp and blood while on tofacitinib.

Treatment specified: oral pan-JAK inhibitor, 5-10 mg twice daily. The germline V gene has CDR1 PRHDT and CDR2 FYEKMQ (reference sequence). The CDR3 spans 12 residues. J gave up 14 bases and V 4 bases, and 6 bases lay outside the gene matches. Source: CD4+ T cells sorted from blood, taken at approximately week 55, from a patient treated with tofacitinib. The sequence came from a human donor with alopecia areata. This chain links TRBV13 with TRBJ2-4; TRBD2 agrees at 9 bases. In nucleotides, the CDR3 is TGTGCCAGCAGCTCCCGGACTAGCGTTAAGTACTTC. It encodes CASSSRTSVKYF.